A selection of T cell receptor beta chains follows, all from one sample in a study of PD-1 blockade in classical Hodgkin lymphoma. Clones were read by immunoSEQ multiplex PCR, and TCRdb kept only the in-frame ones, dropping some. The data show about 150,000 clones, with about 78% seen just once and roughly 9.2% held by the top ten. The material sequenced was peripheral blood mononuclear cells (PBMCs), taken before the second cycle of nivolumab. Receptors were obtained from a human donor with classical Hodgkin lymphoma. Both conserved end residues are part of each CDR3. A D gene is named only where the DNA matches it firmly. Not all rows give a size; the values are once, few, many and, for expanded clones, a class.

j_gene	abundance	v_gene	d_gene	CDR3nt	CDR3aa
TRBJ2-1	-	TRBV30	TRBD2	TGTGCCTGGAGTGTACCCGGACTAGCGGGAGGGGTACCTGAGCAGTTCTTC	CAWSVPGLAGGVPEQFF
TRBJ1-2	-	TRBV10-3	-	TGTGCCAGCAGTTACACCCCGCAGGGCGGTGGCTACACCTTC	CASSYTPQGGGYTF
TRBJ1-2	-	TRBV27	TRBD1	TGTGCCAGCGGGTGGTGGGACAGGGAAGATGGCTACACCTTC	CASGWWDREDGYTF
TRBJ1-1	few	TRBV27	TRBD1	TGTGCCAGCAGTCCTCATGGACAGGGGTACACTGAAGCTTTCTTT	CASSPHGQGYTEAFF
TRBJ1-2	few	TRBV7-3	-	TGTGCCAGCAGGGATTCAGAAGTAGATGGCTACACCTTC	CASRDSEVDGYTF
TRBJ1-2	once	TRBV19	TRBD1	TGTGCCAGTAGTATCTCCGGGACAGGGGTCTATGGCTACACCTTC	CASSISGTGVYGYTF
TRBJ2-3	-	TRBV6-6	TRBD2	TGTGCCAGCAGCTCGGGACTAGCGGGAACAGATACGCAGTATTTT	CASSSGLAGTDTQYF
TRBJ1-2	-	TRBV27	-	TGTGCCAGCAGTTCTTCTACGGGACTCGGATCCTATGGCTACACCTTC	CASSSSTGLGSYGYTF
TRBJ2-7	-	TRBV18	TRBD1	TGTGCCAGCTCACCAAGGGCAGGGGGCTCCTACGAGCAGTACTTC	CASSPRAGGSYEQYF
TRBJ2-7	-	TRBV6-6	TRBD2	TGTGCCAGCAGGCGGGGGGTCTACGAGCAGTACTTC	CASRRGVYEQYF
TRBJ2-3	few	TRBV30	-	TGTGCCTGGAGTTTGGGGTTCGGAAGTCCGAGTCCTTTCACAGATACGCAGTATTTT	CAWSLGFGSPSPFTDTQYF
TRBJ2-7	-	TRBV19	-	TGTGCCAGTAGCCCGCATAGAACCTACGAGCAGTACTTC	CASSPHRTYEQYF
TRBJ2-2	-	TRBV2	-	TGTGCCAGCAGTGCCCTAAGGAACACCGGGGAGCTGTTTTTT	CASSALRNTGELFF
TRBJ2-7	-	TRBV30	-	TGTGCCTGGAGTTCCTACGGGCTAGTCTACGAGCAGTACTTC	CAWSSYGLVYEQYF
TRBJ2-7	-	TRBV4-3	-	TGCGCCAGCAGCCAACAAACAGGGAGCTACGAGCAGTACTTC	CASSQQTGSYEQYF
TRBJ2-2	-	TRBV5-1	-	TGCGCCAGCAGCCTAGGGGGACGGAACACCGGGGAGCTGTTTTTT	CASSLGGRNTGELFF
TRBJ1-6	once	TRBV20-1	-	TGCAGTGCTAGGATTGGGATCCCCCTCCACTTT	CSARIGIPLHF
TRBJ2-3	few	TRBV27	-	TGTGCCAGCAAGGGTAGCGCCACAGATACGCAGTATTTT	CASKGSATDTQYF
TRBJ2-7	-	TRBV7-8	-	TGTGCCAGCAGCTTAGCTGGGCGCTCCTACGAGCAGTACTTC	CASSLAGRSYEQYF
TRBJ1-5	-	TRBV28	-	TGTGCCAGCAGCTTTTATAGCAATCAGCCCCAGCATTTT	CASSFYSNQPQHF
TRBJ1-5	-	TRBV6-6	-	TGTGCCAGCACCTACCAGGAACAGCCCCAGCATTTT	CASTYQEQPQHF
TRBJ2-7	-	TRBV28	-	TGTGCCAGCAGTCCGGGAGCTTGGTACGAGCAGTACTTC	CASSPGAWYEQYF
TRBJ1-5	-	TRBV21-1	-	TGTGCCAGCAGCAGAAGACAGGGCCGGCAGCCCCAGCATTTT	CASSRRQGRQPQHF
TRBJ2-7	few	TRBV2	TRBD1	TGTGCCAGCAGGCCTGGACAGGGCCGCTACGAGCAGTACTTC	CASRPGQGRYEQYF
TRBJ1-5	once	TRBV7-3	-	TGTGCCAGCAGCCCACCCGGCATGAATCAGCCCCAGCATTTT	CASSPPGMNQPQHF
TRBJ2-1	-	TRBV7-3	TRBD1	TGTGCCAGCAGCCCCAACAGGGGGAATGAGCAGTTCTTC	CASSPNRGNEQFF
TRBJ1-2	-	TRBV7-9	TRBD1	TGTGCCAGCAGCTTATGGTATGGGAGGGGGCGCGGCTATGGCTACACCTTC	CASSLWYGRGRGYGYTF
TRBJ1-2	-	TRBV9	-	TGTGCCAGCAGCCACTATGCGGGGGGCCCGGACTATGGCTACACCTTC	CASSHYAGGPDYGYTF
TRBJ2-5	once	TRBV25-1	-	TGTGCCAGCAGTGAAGGGACTTACCAAGAGACCCAGTACTTC	CASSEGTYQETQYF
TRBJ2-1	-	TRBV9	-	TGTGCCAGCAGCGTAGAGGGCTTCGAGTACAATGAGCAGTTCTTC	CASSVEGFEYNEQFF
TRBJ1-2	-	TRBV29-1	-	TGCAGCGTCCTATACGGGGATGGCTACACCTTC	CSVLYGDGYTF
TRBJ2-3	-	TRBV6-5	TRBD2	TGTGCCAGCAGTCCGGGACTAGCGGGAACAGATACGCAGTATTTT	CASSPGLAGTDTQYF
TRBJ2-7	-	TRBV5-4	TRBD1	TGTGCCAGCAGCACCGGACAGGGGGCCCCCTCCTACGAGCAGTACTTC	CASSTGQGAPSYEQYF
TRBJ1-6	-	TRBV19	-	TGTGCCAGTAAGAGGCTCTATAATTCACCCCTCCACTTT	CASKRLYNSPLHF
TRBJ1-1	-	TRBV6-5	-	TGTGCCAGCTGGACACGGAACACTGAAGCTTTCTTT	CASWTRNTEAFF
TRBJ2-7	-	TRBV5-4	-	TGTGCCAGCAGCCCCTGGGGTGGGAGGGGGATCTACGAGCAGTACTTC	CASSPWGGRGIYEQYF
TRBJ2-1	-	TRBV5-4	TRBD2	TGTGCCAGCACCTGGGGACTAGCGAAGCACAATGAGCAGTTCTTC	CASTWGLAKHNEQFF
TRBJ1-1	-	TRBV7-8	-	TGTGCCAGCAGCTCGCCGCGGGGGGCGCGCACTGAAGCTTTCTTT	CASSSPRGARTEAFF
TRBJ2-5	-	TRBV10-3	-	TGTGCCACGTCGGACCAAGAGACCCAGTACTTC	CATSDQETQYF
TRBJ1-4	-	TRBV9	-	TGTGCCAGCAGCCGTGGGGGAGGGGCGACTAATGAAAAACTGTTTTTT	CASSRGGGATNEKLFF
TRBJ2-7	-	TRBV12-5	TRBD1	TGTGCTAGTGGTTTGGTCCTTCCCGGGACAGTCCACTCCTACGAGCAGTACTTC	CASGLVLPGTVHSYEQYF
TRBJ2-3	-	TRBV7-2	-	TGTGCCAGCAGCTTCAACGGCAGGATTGAAGATACGCAGTATTTT	CASSFNGRIEDTQYF
TRBJ1-2	-	TRBV4-2	-	TGTGCCAGCAGCCAAGAAGTGCAGGGTATTGGGGGCTACACCTTC	CASSQEVQGIGGYTF
TRBJ1-3	-	TRBV18	TRBD1	TGTGCCAGCTCAACCGTCCCGGGACAGGGATCTGGAAACACCATATATTTT	CASSTVPGQGSGNTIYF
TRBJ2-7	-	TRBV11-2	-	TGTGCCAGCAGCTTAGGGGCCTACGAGCAGTACTTC	CASSLGAYEQYF
TRBJ2-2	once	TRBV28	-	TGTGCCAGTTCCCCCAGGACAATGAACACCGGGGAGCTGTTTTTT	CASSPRTMNTGELFF
TRBJ2-3	few	TRBV4-2	-	TGTGCCAGCAGCCAATTGGGGCGGGTTGAATTCCCAGATACGCAGTATTTT	CASSQLGRVEFPDTQYF
TRBJ2-3	-	TRBV7-9	-	TGTGCCAGCAGCGTGAGGGACAGCACAGATACGCAGTATTTT	CASSVRDSTDTQYF
TRBJ1-2	-	TRBV10-1	-	TGCGCCAGCAGTGAATGTAGGTCGAACTATGGCTACACCTTC	CASSECRSNYGYTF
TRBJ2-7	once	TRBV5-4	TRBD1	TGTGCCAGCAGCAGTGGACAGGGGGCAATTAACGAGCAGTACTTC	CASSSGQGAINEQYF
TRBJ1-1	-	TRBV18	-	TGTGCCAGCTCACCAGAGCGCGGGGGAATCACTGAAGCTTTCTTT	CASSPERGGITEAFF
TRBJ2-4	-	TRBV19	-	TGTGCCAGTAGTATGCCCCGCGTAGGGACCATAGCCAAAAACATTCAGTACTTC	CASSMPRVGTIAKNIQYF
TRBJ1-2	-	TRBV9	TRBD1	TGTGCCAGCAGCGCGCGACCAGGGGGCGATGGCTACACCTTC	CASSARPGGDGYTF
TRBJ1-2	-	TRBV6-1	-	TGTGCCAGCAGTGAAGATGGGAACTATGGCTACACCTTC	CASSEDGNYGYTF
TRBJ1-5	-	TRBV6-5	TRBD1	TGTGCCACCAACAGGGGTTACAATCAGCCCCAGCATTTT	CATNRGYNQPQHF
TRBJ1-1	-	TRBV6-5	-	TGTGCCAGCAGTTACGGGCAGGCGAACACTGAAGCTTTCTTT	CASSYGQANTEAFF
TRBJ1-5	-	TRBV7-8	TRBD1	TGTGCCAGCAGCAGACAGGGGGGGAGCAATCAGCCCCAGCATTTT	CASSRQGGSNQPQHF
TRBJ1-1	-	TRBV18	-	TGTGCCAGCTCACCACCGGGGGTGGACACTGAAGCTTTCTTT	CASSPPGVDTEAFF